This T cell receptor beta chain is drawn from a study of graft-versus-host responses after intestinal transplantation. Whole-study context: Among the recipients, transplants were multivisceral, liver-intestinal, or isolated intestinal. Study-wide points: Recipient marrow held GvH clones, some first seen in ileum or blood. After transplant, early declines in HvG clones were associated with peak levels of circulating GvH clones.

With respect to this clone: No antigen is known for it.

The trim removed 2 bases at V and 8 bases at J, leaving 3 bases unmatched. Germline CDR1 reads MNHEY; CDR2 reads SVGAGI. This CDR3 is built from 15 residues. Method: immunoSEQ multiplex PCR; TCRdb's copy keeps in-frame clones and lacks some. The sample holds 99,000 or so clones, about 90% seen once. The chain uses TRBV6-5 and TRBJ1-6, with TRBD1 identical over 10 bases. The source is a human donor who was the organ donor for an intestinal transplant. The sequencing here drew on unstimulated CD8+ T cells sorted from spleen or lymph node cells, taken before transplant. Here the CDR3 reads CASSYGTGEYSPLHF. CDR3 coding DNA: TGTGCCAGCAGTTACGGGACAGGGGAGTATTCACCCCTCCACTTT.